A single sample gave rise to the 23 T cell receptor beta chains below, sequenced in a study of control samples from healthy donors and cancer patients. The repertoire was sequenced with immunoSEQ multiplex PCR; TCRdb's copy has only in-frame clones and lacks some. The sample carries 100,000 or so clones, 83% recorded once. Sequencing was done on a sample of blood. The receptors here all came from a woman between 45 and 65 years old in good health.

The gene calls are TRBV6-5 and TRBJ1-1; possibly TRBD1 for D (6 bases). V was cut by 4 bases and J by 1 base, with 10 bases left in between. Germline lookup yields CDR1 MNHEY and CDR2 SVGAGI. There are 14 residues in the CDR3. CDR3 nucleotide sequence: TGTGCCAGCAGTTTCACAGGGCCGAACACTGAAGCTTTCTTT. This codes for CASSFTGPNTEAFF.

The chain has TRBV3-1 (or the pseudogene TRBV3-2) and TRBJ1-4; the D gene is possibly TRBD1 (5 bases). Germline-derived CDR1 and CDR2 are LGHDT and YNNKEL (reference sequence). The length of the CDR3 is 16 residues. V was shortened by 1 base and J by 7 bases, with 16 bases between the two germline ends. The CDR3 DNA reads TGTGCCAGCAGCCAAGGATTCGGGACGAGGGGTGAAAAACTGTTTTTT. Encoded protein: CASSQGFGTRGEKLFF.

As regards this clone: Compared with germline, one end of the junction differs, possibly owing to a read error. The chain employs TRBV7-7 and TRBJ1-1; no clear D. The length of the CDR3 is 13 residues. The germline CDR1 and CDR2 sequences are SSHAT and FNYEAQ (reference sequence). For the CDR3, the DNA is TGTGCTAGCAGCTCTACTACGAACACTGAAGCTTTCTTT. It encodes CASSSTTNTEAFF. Full variable domain (missing parts from reference TRBV7-7 and TRBJ1-1): GAGVSQSPRYKVTKRGQDVTLRCDPISSHATLYWYQQALGQGPEFLTYFNYEAQPDKSGLPSDRFSAERPEGSISTLTIQRTEQRDSAMYRCASSSTTNTEAFFGQGTRLTVV.

The chain has TRBV5-1 and TRBJ2-1; D might be TRBD1 (6 bases). Germline lookup yields CDR1 SGHRS and CDR2 YFSETQ. The V end lost 0 bases, the J end lost 7 bases, and 14 bases lay between the germline ends. This CDR3 spans 15 amino acids. CDR3 sequence reads: CASSLEGQRRNEQFF. In DNA, the CDR3 is TGCGCCAGCAGCTTGGAAGGACAGAGGAGGAATGAGCAGTTCTTC.

Note on this clone: The same CDR3 arises from other DNA sequences in this sample as well. V and J are TRBV7-9 and TRBJ2-2, with D perhaps TRBD2 (6 bases). CDR3 length: 14 residues. V was trimmed by 4 bases and J by 4 bases, leaving 10 bases between them. Germline V gives CDR1 SEHNR, CDR2 FQNEAQ (reference sequence). The CDR3: CASSSGLLTGELFF. The DNA for the CDR3 is TGTGCCAGCAGCTCGGGACTCCTCACCGGGGAGCTGTTTTTT.

The chain has TRBV7-6 and TRBJ2-2; no clear D gene. Germline V gives CDR1 SGHVS, CDR2 FNYEAQ. V lost 1 base to trimming and J lost 1 base, with 7 bases between them. This CDR3 is 15 amino acids long. The chain's CDR3 is CASSLDFGNTGELFF. In DNA, the CDR3 is TGTGCCAGCAGCTTAGATTTCGGGAACACCGGGGAGCTGTTTTTT.

J is TRBJ1-2 and V is TRBV4-3; the D is unclear. V was cut by 1 base and J by 1 base, with 4 bases left in between. The germline V gene encodes CDR1 LGHNA and CDR2 YSLEER. This CDR3 is built from 13 residues. The CDR3 is CASSQAGNYGYTF. The DNA of the CDR3 is TGCGCCAGCAGCCAAGCGGGTAACTATGGCTACACCTTC.

V usage is TRBV5-1 and J usage is TRBJ2-7; D may match TRBD1 or TRBD2 (5 bases each). The germline V and J ends were trimmed by 4 bases and 0 bases, with 11 bases remaining between them. Looked up from germline, CDR1 is SGHRS and CDR2 is YFSETQ. CDR3 size: 14 residues. The CDR3 DNA follows: TGCGCCAGCAGCATGGGACCGAGCTCCTACGAGCAGTACTTC. This sequence encodes CASSMGPSSYEQYF.

This clone occurred a few times. The rearrangement links TRBV29-1 to TRBJ2-5, with D unclear. Germline V gene lookup returns CDR1 SQVTM and CDR2 ANQGSEA. The CDR3 consists of 12 residues. V was trimmed by 3 bases and J by 6 bases, leaving 11 bases between them. The CDR3 coding sequence is TGCAGCGTTGACACAGTCGAGAAGACCCAGTACTTC. Amino acids: CSVDTVEKTQYF.

The chain couples TRBV7-9 to TRBJ2-7, with D possibly matching TRBD2 (7 bases). Between the trimmed V and J ends, which lost 6 bases and 3 bases, there was a span of 12 bases. Germline values: CDR1 SEHNR, CDR2 FQNEAQ (reference sequence). The CDR3 is 13 amino acids. This CDR3 is CASRGGQHYEQYF. In DNA, the CDR3 is TGTGCCAGCAGGGGGGGGCAGCACTACGAGCAGTACTTC. Variable domain in full (rest from reference TRBV7-9 and TRBJ2-7): DTGVSQNPRHKITKRGQNVTFRCDPISEHNRLYWYRQTLGQGPEFLTYFQNEAQLEKSRLLSDRFSAERPKGSFSTLEIQRTEQGDSAMYLCASRGGQHYEQYFGPGTRLTVT.

The CDR3 sequence is CASSPPGRVPGYTF. DNA for the CDR3: TGTGCCAGCAGCCCACCTGGCAGGGTACCTGGCTACACCTTC. The chain is built from TRBV7-9 and TRBJ1-2, with D perhaps matching TRBD1 (5 bases). The CDR3 sequence is 14 residues long. The V gene's germline CDR1 is SEHNR and CDR2 FQNEAQ (reference sequence). V was pared by 5 bases and J by 7 bases, with 17 bases between.

Details on this clone: This likely stems from a read error, as it lies one base from a far larger clone. The rearrangement links TRBV6-2 or TRBV6-3 to TRBJ1-1; a possible D gene is TRBD1 (5 bases). This CDR3 comprises 12 residues. Trimming pared 2 bases from V and 5 bases from J, leaving 6 bases between. Germline loops: CDR1 MNHEY, CDR2 SVGEGT. In DNA form, the CDR3 reads TGTGCCAGCAGTTACGGGGGAACTGAAGCTTTCTTT. As protein: CASSYGGTEAFF.

The chain joins TRBV20-1 to TRBJ1-1, with D unclear. The CDR3 length is 13 residues. Germline V gene sequence: CDR1 DFQATT, CDR2 SNEGSKA (reference sequence). Trimming pared 3 bases from V and 0 bases from J, leaving 8 bases between. The CDR3 DNA is TGCAGTGCTAGTCGGATCATGAACACTGAAGCTTTCTTT. Protein product: CSASRIMNTEAFF.

The chain joins TRBV3-1 (or the pseudogene TRBV3-2) to TRBJ1-3; D gene uncertain. The length of the CDR3 is 16 residues. Trimming removed 0 bases at V and 0 bases at J, with 9 bases between. CDR1 and CDR2 from the germline V gene are LGHDT and YNNKEL (reference sequence). In nucleotides, the CDR3 is TGTGCCAGCAGCCAAGAAAGGGCTCTCTCTGGAAACACCATATATTTT. Its translation: CASSQERALSGNTIYF.

V is TRBV28 and J is TRBJ1-5; the D gene is possibly TRBD1 (5 bases). Germline V lookup: CDR1 MDHEN, CDR2 SYDVKM. V lost 4 bases and J 5 bases, leaving 15 bases between the germline ends. The CDR3 spans 15 residues. The CDR3 coding sequence is TGTGCCAGCAGTTCGTCAGGGATTCGCGATCAGCCCCAGCATTTT. Translated: CASSSSGIRDQPQHF.

The gene calls are TRBV5-6 and TRBJ1-5; TRBD1 matches 8 bases. Germline CDR1 and CDR2: SGHDT and YYEEEE. The CDR3 spans 16 residues. After removal of 1 base from V and 7 bases from J, the junction contained 10 bases not matched to a gene. This CDR3 is CASSLITGGLGQPQHF. The CDR3 DNA sequence: TGTGCCAGCAGCTTGATAACAGGGGGATTAGGACAGCCCCAGCATTTT.

The table lists this clone with a count of one. CDR3 amino acids: CASSPRVVRDQPQHF. CDR3 nucleotides: TGTGCCAGCAGCCCAAGGGTGGTACGGGATCAGCCCCAGCATTTT. V and J are TRBV7-8 and TRBJ1-5; unclear D gene. Looked up from germline, CDR1 is SGHVS and CDR2 is FQNEAQ. This CDR3 is 15 amino acids long. Trimming left V 5 bases short and J 5 bases short, with 16 bases between. Filled out from reference TRBV7-8 and TRBJ1-5, the complete variable domain reads GAGVSQSPRYKVAKRGQDVALRCDPISGHVSLFWYQQALGQGPEFLTYFQNEAQLDKSGLPSDRFFAERPEGSVSTLKIQRTQQEDSAVYLCASSPRVVRDQPQHFGDGTRLSIL.

Points on this clone: The same CDR3 can be traced to other DNA sequences in this sample. V is TRBV9 and J is TRBJ2-7, with 10 bases that match TRBD1. V lost 2 bases and J lost 2; bases outside the gene matches: 1. Germline-derived CDR1 and CDR2 are SGDLS and YYNGEE. CDR3 length: 14 amino acids. The CDR3 loop reads CASSVGQGAYEQYF. Written as DNA, the CDR3 is TGTGCCAGCAGCGTCGGACAGGGGGCCTACGAGCAGTACTTC. Full variable domain (remainder filled in from reference TRBV9 and TRBJ2-7): DSGVTQTPKHLITATGQRVTLRCSPRSGDLSVYWYQQSLDQGLQFLIQYYNGEERAKGNILERFSAQQFPDLHSELNLSSLELGDSALYFCASSVGQGAYEQYFGPGTRLTVT.

This chain uses TRBV11-3 with TRBJ2-7, with 9 nucleotides matching TRBD2. V lost 0 bases to trimming and J lost 1 base; unmatched junction nucleotides: 1. Germline V CDR1 and CDR2: SGHNT, YENEEA. The CDR3 is 15 residues long. The DNA of the CDR3 is TGTGCCAGCAGCTTAGAGACTAGCGGTTCCTACGAGCAGTACTTC. Its protein product is CASSLETSGSYEQYF.

The chain recombines TRBV10-3 with TRBJ1-5, with D possibly being TRBD1 (5 bases). The germline V and J ends were trimmed by 6 bases and 5 bases, with 11 bases remaining between them. The CDR3 loop spans 13 amino acids. Germline loops: CDR1 ENHRY, CDR2 SYGVKD. The CDR3 sequence: CAIRGRDDQPQHF. CDR3 DNA: TGTGCCATCAGAGGCAGGGATGATCAGCCCCAGCATTTT.

The rearrangement links TRBV5-4 to TRBJ2-7; TRBD1 aligns across 9 bases. Germline assignment: CDR1 SGHNT and CDR2 YYREEE (reference sequence). CDR3 length: 13 residues. V shed 3 bases, J shed 8 bases, and the junction held 6 bases outside the gene matches. CDR3 amino acids: CASSWDRETKQYF. CDR3 in DNA: TGTGCCAGCAGCTGGGACAGGGAAACCAAGCAGTACTTC.

The genes are TRBV4-3 and TRBJ1-2; D remains ambiguous. CDR1 is LGHNA and CDR2 is YSLEER in the germline V gene. The CDR3 spans 13 residues. V was cut by 4 bases and J by 12 bases, with 18 bases left in between. CDR3 DNA: TGCGCCAGCAGCCGAGACCGGGGAGATAGCCACACCTTC. This codes for CASSRDRGDSHTF.

Comments on this clone: Other DNA sequences from this sample encode an identical CDR3 as well. The chain combines TRBV11-3 with TRBJ2-7, with TRBD2 matching over 9 bases. Unmatched junction bases numbered 4, after V lost 0 bases and J lost 4 bases. The CDR3 has 15 residues. Germline-derived CDR1 and CDR2 are SGHNT and YENEEA. CDR3 residues: CASSLDSSGAYEQYF. Written as DNA, the CDR3 is TGTGCCAGCAGCTTAGACTCTAGCGGGGCATACGAGCAGTACTTC.